The rows below give T cell receptor beta chains drawn from one sample of a study of shared clonotypes between healthy human individuals. The data were produced by immunoSEQ multiplex PCR, yet TCRdb's version contains in-frame clones alone and is incomplete. The sample holds more than 2 million clones, around 96% seen once. Sequences were obtained from naive CD8+ T cells sorted from blood. These receptors were obtained from a young man in good health. CDR3s include the opening cysteine and the closing phenylalanine or tryptophan. D genes are given only for firm matches. The size field is filled for only some rows; it gives once, few, many or a size class.

j_gene: TRBJ1-2; d_gene: TRBD1; v_gene: TRBV14; len: 15; abundance: .; CDR3nt: TGTGCCAGCAGCCAATCCGGACAGGGGCACTATGGCTACACCTTC; CDR3aa: CASSQSGQGHYGYTF
j_gene: TRBJ2-7; d_gene: .; v_gene: TRBV27; len: 14; abundance: once; CDR3nt: TGTGCCAGCAGTTCAGACGCCACCGGCTACGAGCAGTACTTC; CDR3aa: CASSSDATGYEQYF
j_gene: TRBJ2-7; d_gene: .; v_gene: TRBV19; len: 13; abundance: .; CDR3nt: TGTGCCAGTAGTATGGGACTTTCCTACGAGCAGTACTTC; CDR3aa: CASSMGLSYEQYF
j_gene: TRBJ1-1; d_gene: .; v_gene: TRBV5-1; len: 12; abundance: .; CDR3nt: TGCGCCAGCAGCTTGGCAGGGTCTGAAGCTTTCTTT; CDR3aa: CASSLAGSEAFF
j_gene: TRBJ1-2; d_gene: .; v_gene: TRBV9; len: 14; abundance: .; CDR3nt: TGTGCCAGCAGCGTCGGACAGACTAACTATGGCTACACCTTC; CDR3aa: CASSVGQTNYGYTF
j_gene: TRBJ1-1; d_gene: TRBD1; v_gene: TRBV9; len: 14; abundance: .; CDR3nt: TGTGCCAGCAGCAAACAGGGGTTGGACACTGAAGCTTTCTTT; CDR3aa: CASSKQGLDTEAFF
j_gene: TRBJ2-7; d_gene: TRBD1; v_gene: TRBV29-1; len: 13; abundance: once; CDR3nt: TGCAGCGTTGTGGGACAGACCTCCTACGAGCAGTACTTC; CDR3aa: CSVVGQTSYEQYF
j_gene: TRBJ2-7; d_gene: .; v_gene: TRBV28; len: 14; abundance: .; CDR3nt: TGTGCCAGCAGTTTAGAGGCGGACCCCTACGAGCAGTACTTC; CDR3aa: CASSLEADPYEQYF
j_gene: TRBJ1-2; d_gene: TRBD1; v_gene: TRBV11-1; len: 13; abundance: .; CDR3nt: TGTGCCAGCAGCTTAAGGACAGGGTCTGGCTACACCTTC; CDR3aa: CASSLRTGSGYTF
j_gene: TRBJ2-7; d_gene: .; v_gene: TRBV15; len: 15; abundance: .; CDR3nt: TGTGCCACCAGCGCCTCCGGGACCGTTGCCTACGAGCAGTACTTC; CDR3aa: CATSASGTVAYEQYF
j_gene: TRBJ2-5; d_gene: .; v_gene: TRBV7-6; len: 16; abundance: .; CDR3nt: TGTGCCAGCAGCCCAGGTTGGGAAAGGGGAGGAAAGACCCAGTACTTC; CDR3aa: CASSPGWERGGKTQYF
j_gene: TRBJ2-2; d_gene: .; v_gene: TRBV5-4; len: 18; abundance: .; CDR3nt: TGTGCCAGCAGTTCCCTGTTCGTAGGATCGTCGAACACCGGGGAGCTGTTTTTT; CDR3aa: CASSSLFVGSSNTGELFF
j_gene: TRBJ1-5; d_gene: .; v_gene: TRBV7-9; len: 14; abundance: once; CDR3nt: TGTGCCAGCAGCTCAACAGGGAACAATCAGCCCCAGCATTTT; CDR3aa: CASSSTGNNQPQHF
j_gene: TRBJ2-3; d_gene: .; v_gene: TRBV13; len: 16; abundance: .; CDR3nt: TGTGCCAGCAACCCCAAGGCATTCACTAGCACAGATACGCAGTATTTT; CDR3aa: CASNPKAFTSTDTQYF
j_gene: TRBJ1-5; d_gene: .; v_gene: TRBV7-9; len: 16; abundance: .; CDR3nt: TGTGCCAGCAGCTTAGAGGGGGGCCCGAGCAATCAGCCCCAGCATTTT; CDR3aa: CASSLEGGPSNQPQHF
j_gene: TRBJ2-5; d_gene: .; v_gene: TRBV7-9; len: 12; abundance: .; CDR3nt: TGTGCCAGCAGCTCAGGGTCAGAGACCCAGTACTTC; CDR3aa: CASSSGSETQYF
j_gene: TRBJ2-2; d_gene: TRBD2; v_gene: TRBV4-1; len: 18; abundance: .; CDR3nt: TGCGCCAGCAGCCAAGATCGTGTTGGACTAGCCCTCACCGGGGAGCTGTTTTTT; CDR3aa: CASSQDRVGLALTGELFF
j_gene: TRBJ2-5; d_gene: .; v_gene: TRBV6-5; len: 14; abundance: .; CDR3nt: TGTGCCAGCAGTTACTCCGGGAAAGAAGAGACCCAGTACTTC; CDR3aa: CASSYSGKEETQYF
j_gene: TRBJ2-3; d_gene: TRBD2; v_gene: TRBV11-2; len: 16; abundance: .; CDR3nt: TGTGCCAGCAGCTTAGAAGTAGCGGGGCTCACAGATACGCAGTATTTT; CDR3aa: CASSLEVAGLTDTQYF
j_gene: TRBJ1-1; d_gene: .; v_gene: TRBV7-6; len: 15; abundance: .; CDR3nt: TGTGCCAGCAGCTTAGGGATCAGGGCCGGGACTGAAGCTTTCTTT; CDR3aa: CASSLGIRAGTEAFF
j_gene: TRBJ2-7; d_gene: .; v_gene: TRBV2; len: 11; abundance: .; CDR3nt: TGTGCCAGCAGGGAGGGCCCCCAACGTGTCTTC; CDR3aa: CASREGPQRVF
j_gene: TRBJ1-1; d_gene: .; v_gene: TRBV28; len: 14; abundance: once; CDR3nt: TGTGCCAGCAGCCCTGTGGCACTGAACACTGAAGCTTTCTTT; CDR3aa: CASSPVALNTEAFF
j_gene: TRBJ2-7; d_gene: TRBD2; v_gene: TRBV9; len: 16; abundance: .; CDR3nt: TGTGCCAGCAGCCCCGGGGGTAGCGGGAGCTCCTACGAGCAGTACTTC; CDR3aa: CASSPGGSGSSYEQYF
j_gene: TRBJ2-7; d_gene: TRBD1; v_gene: TRBV9; len: 14; abundance: .; CDR3nt: TGTGCCAGCAGCGTAGAACAGGGGGCAAGGGAGCAGTACTTC; CDR3aa: CASSVEQGAREQYF
j_gene: TRBJ2-1; d_gene: .; v_gene: TRBV9; len: 13; abundance: .; CDR3nt: TGTGCCAGCAGCCCCTTACCTTACAATGAGCAGTTCTTC; CDR3aa: CASSPLPYNEQFF
j_gene: TRBJ2-7; d_gene: .; v_gene: TRBV19; len: 12; abundance: .; CDR3nt: TGTGCCAGTAGTGACAGCTCCTACGAGCAGTACTTC; CDR3aa: CASSDSSYEQYF
j_gene: TRBJ2-4; d_gene: .; v_gene: TRBV5-4; len: 14; abundance: .; CDR3nt: TGTGCCAGCAGCTTGAAGGGGGCCAAAAACATTCAGTACTTC; CDR3aa: CASSLKGAKNIQYF
j_gene: TRBJ1-2; d_gene: TRBD1; v_gene: TRBV6-1; len: 15; abundance: .; CDR3nt: TGTGCCAAAAAAACTAGGGACAGGCAAAACTATGGCTACACCTTC; CDR3aa: CAKKTRDRQNYGYTF
j_gene: TRBJ1-5; d_gene: TRBD1; v_gene: TRBV27; len: 17; abundance: .; CDR3nt: TGTGCCAGCAGTCCCGGGACAGGGGGGGCCGGCAATCAGCCCCAGCATTTT; CDR3aa: CASSPGTGGAGNQPQHF
j_gene: TRBJ1-1; d_gene: .; v_gene: TRBV7-9; len: 14; abundance: few; CDR3nt: TGTGCCAGCAGCTTACTTCCTGAGGACACTGAAGCTTTCTTT; CDR3aa: CASSLLPEDTEAFF
j_gene: TRBJ1-1; d_gene: .; v_gene: TRBV5-1; len: 14; abundance: .; CDR3nt: TGCGCCAGCAGCTTAGGGGACGGCAACACTGAAGCTTTCTTT; CDR3aa: CASSLGDGNTEAFF
j_gene: TRBJ2-7; d_gene: TRBD1; v_gene: TRBV19; len: 14; abundance: .; CDR3nt: TGTGCCAGTACTCTCGGACAGGGGCCTGGCGAGCAGTACTTC; CDR3aa: CASTLGQGPGEQYF
j_gene: TRBJ2-3; d_gene: .; v_gene: TRBV29-1; len: 14; abundance: .; CDR3nt: TGCAGCGGGGGGTTGGGACACAGCACAGATACGCAGTATTTT; CDR3aa: CSGGLGHSTDTQYF
j_gene: TRBJ2-5; d_gene: .; v_gene: TRBV5-1; len: 16; abundance: .; CDR3nt: TGCGCCAGCAGCTTGAGATCAGGGGCATCCCAAGAGACCCAGTACTTC; CDR3aa: CASSLRSGASQETQYF
j_gene: TRBJ1-2; d_gene: .; v_gene: TRBV5-4; len: 13; abundance: .; CDR3nt: TGTGCCAGCAGCCAACAGAGTATCTATGGCTACACCTTC; CDR3aa: CASSQQSIYGYTF
j_gene: TRBJ1-3; d_gene: .; v_gene: TRBV28; len: 15; abundance: .; CDR3nt: TGTGCCAGCACAATTGACAGGAGCTCTGGAAACACCATATATTTT; CDR3aa: CASTIDRSSGNTIYF
j_gene: TRBJ2-7; d_gene: .; v_gene: TRBV18; len: 12; abundance: .; CDR3nt: TGTGCCAGCTCGCCTGGGACTTACGAGCAGTACTTC; CDR3aa: CASSPGTYEQYF
j_gene: TRBJ1-6; d_gene: .; v_gene: TRBV7-9; len: 12; abundance: .; CDR3nt: TGTGCCAGCAGCTTAGGTGGACGCCCCCTCCACTTT; CDR3aa: CASSLGGRPLHF
j_gene: TRBJ2-1; d_gene: .; v_gene: TRBV10-3; len: 15; abundance: .; CDR3nt: TGTGCCATCAGTGACGCGGCAGGACAATACAATGAGCAGTTCTTC; CDR3aa: CAISDAAGQYNEQFF
j_gene: TRBJ1-1; d_gene: .; v_gene: TRBV28; len: 13; abundance: .; CDR3nt: TGTGCCAGCAGTTCGTCACAGGGTTTCGAAGCTTTCTTT; CDR3aa: CASSSSQGFEAFF
j_gene: TRBJ2-7; d_gene: TRBD2; v_gene: TRBV29-1; len: 14; abundance: .; CDR3nt: TGCAGCGTTCCAAAAGGGGAGGGTCCTTACGAGCAGTACTTC; CDR3aa: CSVPKGEGPYEQYF
j_gene: TRBJ1-2; d_gene: .; v_gene: TRBV6-6; len: 13; abundance: .; CDR3nt: TGTGCCAGCACCGGCGGGGACTTTTGGGGCTACACCTTC; CDR3aa: CASTGGDFWGYTF
j_gene: TRBJ2-1; d_gene: TRBD2; v_gene: TRBV6-5; len: 15; abundance: once; CDR3nt: TGTGCCAGCACACAAGTCCCAGCGGGAGTAGGTGAGCAGTTCTTC; CDR3aa: CASTQVPAGVGEQFF
j_gene: TRBJ1-2; d_gene: TRBD1; v_gene: TRBV29-1; len: 12; abundance: .; CDR3nt: TGCAGCGTGACAGGGCACGACTATGGCTACACCTTC; CDR3aa: CSVTGHDYGYTF
j_gene: TRBJ2-3; d_gene: .; v_gene: TRBV7-3; len: 13; abundance: .; CDR3nt: TGTGCCAGCAGCCTTACCGGGGCAGATACGCAGTATTTT; CDR3aa: CASSLTGADTQYF
j_gene: TRBJ2-5; d_gene: TRBD2; v_gene: TRBV11-2; len: 14; abundance: .; CDR3nt: TGTGCCAGCAGCGCGGGACTAGCATTCGAGACCCAGTACTTC; CDR3aa: CASSAGLAFETQYF
j_gene: TRBJ1-4; d_gene: .; v_gene: TRBV19; len: 15; abundance: .; CDR3nt: TGTGCCAGTAGTGAACCTCGGGACCCTAATGAAAAACTGTTTTTT; CDR3aa: CASSEPRDPNEKLFF
j_gene: TRBJ1-2; d_gene: TRBD1; v_gene: TRBV28; len: 20; abundance: .; CDR3nt: TGTGCCAGCTCTACTCCGACAGGGGTTCGGAGGCTAGCGACTAACTATGGCTACACCTTC; CDR3aa: CASSTPTGVRRLATNYGYTF
j_gene: TRBJ2-7; d_gene: .; v_gene: TRBV19; len: 15; abundance: .; CDR3nt: TGTGCCAGTAGTATTGCTCTTGGGGGAAACTACGAGCAGTACTTC; CDR3aa: CASSIALGGNYEQYF
j_gene: TRBJ1-1; d_gene: .; v_gene: TRBV6-5; len: 13; abundance: once; CDR3nt: TGTGCCAGCAGCCCTGGACCAAACACTGAAGCTTTCTTT; CDR3aa: CASSPGPNTEAFF
j_gene: TRBJ1-6; d_gene: TRBD1; v_gene: TRBV7-6; len: 16; abundance: .; CDR3nt: TGTGCCAGCAGCCCGGGGACAGGCGCCTACTATTCACCCCTCCACTTT; CDR3aa: CASSPGTGAYYSPLHF
j_gene: TRBJ2-6; d_gene: .; v_gene: TRBV27; len: 15; abundance: .; CDR3nt: TGTGCCAGCAGTCTAGCCCGCTCTGGGGCCAACGTCCTGACTTTC; CDR3aa: CASSLARSGANVLTF
j_gene: TRBJ1-1; d_gene: .; v_gene: TRBV6-5; len: 13; abundance: .; CDR3nt: TGTGCCAGCAGTTATGGGGCAGGTGAAGTAGCTTTCTTT; CDR3aa: CASSYGAGEVAFF
j_gene: TRBJ2-7; d_gene: .; v_gene: TRBV19; len: 15; abundance: .; CDR3nt: TGTGCCAGTAGTTCCGGGGCGAACCCCGGATACGAGCAGTACTTC; CDR3aa: CASSSGANPGYEQYF
j_gene: TRBJ1-5; d_gene: .; v_gene: TRBV30; len: 12; abundance: once; CDR3nt: TGTGCCTGGAGTGTACCCGATCAGCCCCAGCATTTT; CDR3aa: CAWSVPDQPQHF